This T cell receptor beta chain came from a study of human T cells and chemical hapten exposure (dated by TCRdb to the early 2020s). Background for the entire study: For sensitization, 2% DPC in acetone was applied to a 2 cm by 2 cm area of upper inner arm skin. Patients additionally received weekly therapeutic DPC doses to the scalp throughout the roughly 24-week study period. Patch testing on the upper back used Finn chambers containing 0.01% DPC, with scoring done after 6 days according to International Contact Dermatitis Research Group standards. The patient cohort, mostly female, included alopecia areata with under or over 50% scalp involvement, alopecia totalis and alopecia universalis. Libraries were pooled for sequencing, and variation in per-sample TCR yields was attributed mainly to small differences in library volumes within the pool. Peripheral blood TCR repertoire changes were tracked in vivo in alopecia patients during primary and secondary sensitization to the hapten diphenylcyclopropenone (DPC). Patient blood was sampled pre-sensitization (week 0) and at 2, 6 and about 24 weeks after DPC sensitization. Roughly 30 alopecia patients provided blood for TCR sequencing at one to four time points (pre-sensitization, 2, 6 and 24 weeks).

Library creation used RACE. The run used a NextSeq 500. During library preparation, unique molecular identifiers were attached to individual cDNA molecules so that TCRs could be counted quantitatively and reproducibly. From each blood RNA sample, both TCR alpha and TCR beta chains were sequenced. On the study's bioinformatics: The median number of TCRs per sample was some 100,000, ranging from about 23,224 to 700,000. The Decombinator software suite was used to annotate V, J and CDR3 in the TCR reads. Every sample was subsampled to the same number of TCRs (28,000) for the PS versus PT1 abundance plots. TCRs were defined as expanded if absent before sensitization and observed at least eight times at the 2-week time point. TCRdb itself trimmed the public reads at Q25 with fastp, ran MiXCR and retained productive beta chains. Each record represents a unique CDR3 protein, reported with the most common genes and DNA among its rows. The V and J calls come from TCRdb's annotation, not from the publication. The sample profile shows 350,000 to 400,000 distinct CDR3 sequences; about 6.9% of them were found once. The ten largest make up 5% to 6% of the sample.

Interpreted using the paper, the time point label stands for: patch test 2, 6 weeks after DPC sensitization. Interpreted using the paper, the treatment or condition label stands for: therapeutic diphenylcyclopropenone sensitization with weekly scalp DPC. Blood at each patch-test visit was drawn before the patch test was applied. Patients were eligible if aged 18 to 70, diagnosed with alopecia and judged suitable for DPC therapy, and pregnant patients were excluded. Unfractionated whole blood was collected in Tempus Blood RNA tubes, and total RNA was extracted from that blood. What the research found in general, with its limitations: Compared with pre-sensitization or healthy control sets, expanded TCRs formed significantly more large CDR3 similarity clusters, which is consistent with antigen-driven responses. A positive correlation was found between the number of PT1 expanded TCRs and patch test score, with significance reached at thresholds 8, 16 and 32 but not 4. All patients had alopecia, a presumed autoimmune disease, so their immune response might differ from that of healthy individuals. DPC sensitization did not change how many TCRs were above 1 in 1000 frequency, and no evidence was found of alterations in global repertoire structure. Repeated subsampling changed both the strength of the expansion versus patch-test correlation and the threshold at which that correlation became significant.

This clonotype was observed a handful of times. It has no known antigen specificity. Per-nucleotide qualities are absent, and no much larger clonotype sits a single base away. The receptor's source is a woman in her late teens or twenties with alopecia areata. Some clones in this sample may be carry-over from other donors' samples. Material: whole blood, obtained in connection with sensitization to the hapten diphenylcyclopropenone (DPC).

This receptor has the CDR3 CASSLGGRNTGELFF. Here is the DNA: TGTGCCAGCAGTTTGGGGGGGCGAAACACCGGGGAGCTGTTTTTT. The V gene is TRBV28 and the J gene is TRBJ2-2; TRBD2 could be the D gene, as 7 bases match. CDR1 MDHEN and CDR2 SYDVKM are derived from the germline V gene. The CDR3 runs 15 amino acids, cysteine and phenylalanine included. Only the CDR3 part of the read is kept: 45 bases, read in frame from the first base. At the junction V is shortened by 3 bases and J by 2 bases, with 10 bases in between.